A single sample gave rise to the 6 T cell receptor beta chains below, sequenced in a study of T-cell memory formation after mild COVID-19 (dated by TCRdb to about 2021). The library was prepared using 5' RACE. Sequencing relied on an Illumina NovaSeq 6000. TCRdb ran its own pipeline on the public reads, namely fastp trimming at Q25 and MiXCR clone calling, and kept in-frame beta chains. Every entry covers one CDR3 protein and lists the most common genes and DNA from its rows. This sample holds under 200,000 distinct CDR3 sequences; about an eighth were observed only once. Clones ranked in the top ten supply approximately 3.4% of the sample. Sequences were obtained from PBMCs or a T cell subset sorted from them (not recorded which). The source is a man aged 18 to 35 who had mild COVID-19 (a few samples of this study predate the infection). The sample titles of this study are shuffled in the database, so cell type and time point are left out; the donor was told from shared clones.

The chain combines TRBV6-2 or TRBV6-3 with TRBJ2-1; 8 bases align to TRBD1. V dropped 4 bases and J dropped 7; count of bases not matched to a gene: 6. Germline lookup yields CDR1 MNHEY and CDR2 SVGEGT. The CDR3 loop spans 14 amino acids. The CDR3 region is CASSLHTGGNEQFF. DNA for the CDR3: TGTGCCAGCAGTTTACACACAGGGGGTAATGAGCAGTTCTTC.

This clonotype was picked up many times. The chain employs TRBV18 and TRBJ1-2, with 7 bases fitting TRBD1. Germline CDR1 reads KGHSH; CDR2 reads LQKENI. This CDR3 comprises 15 residues. With 3 bases clipped from V and 2 bases from J, the junction kept 6 bases outside the gene matches. The CDR3: CASSPVTGRNYGYTF. CDR3 DNA: TGTGCCAGCTCACCCGTGACAGGGAGAAACTATGGCTACACCTTC.

The chain is built from TRBV14 and TRBJ2-3; D unclear. With 4 bases removed from V and 2 bases from J, the gap between germline ends came to 7 bases. The CDR3 runs to 13 residues. Looked up from germline, CDR1 is SGHDN and CDR2 is FVKESK. The chain's CDR3 is CASSPVLTDTQYF. The CDR3 region has the DNA TGTGCCAGCAGCCCGGTCCTCACAGATACGCAGTATTTT. The entire variable domain, with the rest obtained from reference TRBV14 and TRBJ2-3, is as follows: EAGVTQFPSHSVIEKGQTVTLRCDPISGHDNLYWYRRVMGKEIKFLLHFVKESKQDESGMPNNRFLAERTGGTYSTLKVQPAELEDSGVYFCASSPVLTDTQYFGPGTRLTVL.

The sample holds a few counts of this clonotype. The V and J genes are TRBV2 and TRBJ2-7; D not resolved. Between the trimmed V and J ends, which lost 1 base and 2 bases, there was a span of 15 bases. Looked up from germline, CDR1 is SNHLY and CDR2 is FYNNEI. This CDR3 has 16 amino acids. CDR3 amino acids: CASSEVRLSSAYEQYF. The CDR3 nucleotides are TGTGCCAGCAGTGAAGTAAGGCTATCTTCTGCCTACGAGCAGTACTTC.

The V and J genes are TRBV7-8 and TRBJ2-5; possible D gene TRBD2, 6 bases. The germline gives CDR1 SGHVS, CDR2 FQNEAQ. The V end lost 6 bases, the J end lost 7 bases, and 18 bases lay between the germline ends. The CDR3 consists of 14 residues. The CDR3 bases are TGTGCCAGCAGACCTAACTTAATGGGGGGGACCCAGTACTTC. Its translation: CASRPNLMGGTQYF.

This chain uses TRBV10-3 with TRBJ2-5, with D perhaps given as TRBD1 or TRBD2 (5 bases each). The germline V and J ends were trimmed by 2 bases and 3 bases, with 16 bases remaining between them. This CDR3 contains 16 residues. Germline V CDR1 and CDR2: ENHRY, SYGVKD. The CDR3 reads CAISEPRDGGEETQYF. The CDR3 DNA reads TGTGCCATCAGTGAGCCCCGGGACGGCGGCGAAGAGACCCAGTACTTC.